This T cell receptor beta chain is from a study of cytomegalovirus exposure and HLA in healthy donors. The CDR3 spans 17 residues. The germline gives CDR1 MNHEY, CDR2 SMNVEV (reference sequence). V was shortened by 7 bases and J by 0 bases, with 16 bases between the two germline ends. Use of 60 Vbeta and 13 Jbeta primers characterized the PCR. Produced via immunoSEQ multiplex PCR; TCRdb's table is partial and in-frame only. The data contain a few hundred thousand clones, 60% to 85% of them singletons. The material sequenced was PBMCs. The chain carries TRBV27 and TRBJ1-6, with a weak D call TRBD1 (6 bases). The sequence was collected from a man aged 35-49 years in good health and CMV-seronegative. CDR3 sequence: CASKDRHTSSYNSPLHF. CDR3 DNA sequence: TGTGCCAGCAAAGACAGGCACACGAGCTCCTATAATTCACCCCTCCACTTT.